This entry describes one T cell receptor (beta chain). Its antigen is currently unknown. This entry is derived from a study of Ad26.COV2.S vaccination and SARS-CoV-2 variants. Study-level information: Recipients of Ad26.COV2.S got it intramuscularly, once or twice 56 days apart. Whole-study results and caveats: Substantial breadth was reported for post-vaccination spike-specific CD8+ and CD4+ T cells. Across vaccine and placebo recipients, the breadth of non-spike TCRs was similar. Vaccine recipients had higher spike-specific TCR breadth than placebo recipients.

Clones were sequenced by immunoSEQ multiplex PCR, and TCRdb holds only the in-frame ones, with some missing. This table holds nearly 400,000 clones, 75% to 90% found once. Regarding treatment: 19 received Ad26.COV2.S at low or high dose, single or two shots; roughly five received placebo; per-sample allocation not given. At day 63 after the first vaccine or placebo injection, samples were drawn. The specimen comprised peripheral blood, sampled in a trial of Ad26.COV2.S vaccine versus placebo. The receptor was derived from a person aged 18-60 years who received the Ad26.COV2.S COVID-19 vaccine or a placebo.

This CDR3 is CSASRGTNEKLFF. DNA of the CDR3: TGCAGTGCTAGTCGGGGAACTAATGAAAAACTGTTTTTT. This chain uses TRBV20-1 with TRBJ1-4, with D uncertain. Germline-derived CDR1 and CDR2 are DFQATT and SNEGSKA (reference sequence). The CDR3 has 13 amino acids. V was clipped by 3 bases and J by 1 base, with 6 bases between them.